The 3 T cell receptor beta chains below were found in one sample sequenced in a study of cytomegalovirus exposure and HLA in healthy donors. Generated by immunoSEQ multiplex PCR, the TCRdb table keeps only in-frame clones and is missing some. The profile shows 260,000 or so clones, less than 95% of them singletons. The sequenced material came from PBMCs. Source of these receptors: a woman in her 30s in good health and CMV-seronegative.

The V gene is TRBV27, the J gene TRBJ1-1, with 7 bases matching TRBD1. Trimming took 3 bases from V and 4 from J; bases not matched to a gene: 11. This CDR3 has 16 amino acids. Germline CDR1 reads MNHEY; CDR2 reads SMNVEV (reference sequence). CDR3: CASSLGGGGRGTEAFF. CDR3 coding DNA: TGTGCCAGCAGTTTGGGGGGAGGGGGCCGGGGCACTGAAGCTTTCTTT.

The V call is TRBV7-6, the J call TRBJ1-4; 7 bases agree with TRBD1. Germline CDR1 SGHVS, CDR2 FNYEAQ. The CDR3 has 15 amino acids. V shed 1 base, J shed 5 bases, and the junction held 4 bases outside the gene matches. The DNA of the CDR3 is TGTGCCAGCAGCTTAGACGGGACAGTAAATGAAAAACTGTTTTTT. Residues: CASSLDGTVNEKLFF. Full variable domain (outside the CDR3, taken from reference TRBV7-6 and TRBJ1-4): GAGVSQSPRYKVTKRGQDVALRCDPISGHVSLYWYRQALGQGPEFLTYFNYEAQQDKSGLPNDRFSAERPEGSISTLTIQRTEQRDSAMYRCASSLDGTVNEKLFFGSGTQLSVL.

This chain connects TRBV5-6 to TRBJ2-7; no clear D. Trimming removed 0 bases at V and 5 bases at J, with 12 bases between. This CDR3 has 14 residues. In germline, CDR1 is SGHDT, CDR2 YYEEEE. CDR3 residues: CASSLGALGNEQYF. CDR3 nucleotides: TGTGCCAGCAGCTTGGGAGCTTTGGGCAACGAGCAGTACTTC.